One and the same sample provided the 5 T cell receptor beta chains below, sequenced in a study of blood T cell repertoires in COVID-19. TCRdb's copy holds only in-frame clones and misses some; the assay was immunoSEQ multiplex PCR. The sample shows fewer than 250,000 clones, 70% to 90% of them seen only once. The sequenced sample consisted of PBMCs or T cells enriched from blood (not recorded which). All receptors derive from a woman between 40 and 50 years old with acute COVID-19.

The genes are TRBV11-2 and TRBJ2-7; the D is unclear. This CDR3 has 13 amino acids. Looked up from germline, CDR1 is SGHAT and CDR2 is FQNNGV. V dropped 8 bases and J dropped 5 bases, with 16 bases sitting between them. DNA of the CDR3: TGTGCCAGCGCCTGGCAGTCCCCCCACGAGCAGTACTTC. Protein product: CASAWQSPHEQYF. Complete variable domain (other parts from reference TRBV11-2 and TRBJ2-7): EAGVAQSPRYKIIEKRQSVAFWCNPISGHATLYWYQQILGQGPKLLIQFQNNGVVDDSQLPKDRFSAERLKGVDSTLKIQPAKLEDSAVYLCASAWQSPHEQYFGPGTRLTVT.

This rearrangement joins TRBV27 to TRBJ1-1; D is undetermined. The CDR3 spans 14 residues. V was trimmed by 10 bases and J by 1 base, leaving 16 bases between them. Germline V gene data show CDR1 as MNHEY and CDR2 as SMNVEV (reference sequence). The DNA of the CDR3 is TGTGCCACCAAACTTGGGCACACGAACACTGAAGCTTTCTTT. As protein: CATKLGHTNTEAFF.

The chain uses TRBV11-2 and TRBJ2-1, with 7 bases aligning to TRBD2. V lost 1 base and J lost 5; bases outside the gene matches: 2. This CDR3 is built from 14 residues. Germline V lookup: CDR1 SGHAT, CDR2 FQNNGV. Here the CDR3 DNA reads TGTGCCAGCAGCTTAGCTAGCGGTCACAATGAGCAGTTCTTC. Translating it yields CASSLASGHNEQFF.

The chain has TRBV25-1 and TRBJ2-4; 7 bases line up with TRBD2. CDR1 and CDR2 (germline): MGHDK, SYGVNS. Trimming cost V 2 bases and J 7 bases; bases outside gene matches: 8. This CDR3 comprises 15 residues. The CDR3 protein is CASSEKSGVGNIQYF. CDR3 nucleotide sequence: TGTGCCAGCAGTGAAAAAAGCGGGGTCGGGAACATTCAGTACTTC.

In its sample, this clone was seen once. The chain links TRBV30 to TRBJ2-7; 8 bases align to TRBD1. The ends lost 1 base at V and 5 bases at J; junction bases unmatched: 7. This CDR3 region has 14 residues. Germline lookup yields CDR1 GTSNPN and CDR2 SVGIG (reference sequence). The DNA for the CDR3 is TGTGCCTGGAGTGGAGGACAGGGTAAAGACGAGCAGTACTTC. This gives the protein CAWSGGQGKDEQYF.